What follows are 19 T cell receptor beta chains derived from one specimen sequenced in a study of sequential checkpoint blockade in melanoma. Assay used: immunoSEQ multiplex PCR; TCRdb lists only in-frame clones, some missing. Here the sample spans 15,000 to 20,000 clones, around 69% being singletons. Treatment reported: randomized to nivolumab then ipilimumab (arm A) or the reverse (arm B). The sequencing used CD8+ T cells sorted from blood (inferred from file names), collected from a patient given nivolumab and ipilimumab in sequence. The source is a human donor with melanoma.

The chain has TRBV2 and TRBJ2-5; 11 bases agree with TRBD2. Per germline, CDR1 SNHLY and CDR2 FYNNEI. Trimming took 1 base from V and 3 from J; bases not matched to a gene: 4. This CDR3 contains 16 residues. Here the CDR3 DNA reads TGTGCCAGCAGTGAAGGAACTAGCGGGGGTGAAGAGACCCAGTACTTC. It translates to CASSEGTSGGEETQYF.

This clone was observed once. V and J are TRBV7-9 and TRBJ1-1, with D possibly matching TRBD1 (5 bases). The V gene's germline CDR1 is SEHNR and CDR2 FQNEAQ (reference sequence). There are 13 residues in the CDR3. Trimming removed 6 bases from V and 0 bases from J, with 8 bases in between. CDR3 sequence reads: CASRGGLNTEAFF. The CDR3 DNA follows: TGTGCCAGCAGGGGGGGGTTGAACACTGAAGCTTTCTTT.

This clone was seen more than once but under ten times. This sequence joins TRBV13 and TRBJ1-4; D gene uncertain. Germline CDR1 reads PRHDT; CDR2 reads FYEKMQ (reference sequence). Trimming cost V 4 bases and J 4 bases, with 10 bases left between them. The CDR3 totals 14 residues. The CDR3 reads CASSSSYSNEKLFF. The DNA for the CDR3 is TGTGCCAGCAGCTCCTCTTATAGTAATGAAAAACTGTTTTTT.

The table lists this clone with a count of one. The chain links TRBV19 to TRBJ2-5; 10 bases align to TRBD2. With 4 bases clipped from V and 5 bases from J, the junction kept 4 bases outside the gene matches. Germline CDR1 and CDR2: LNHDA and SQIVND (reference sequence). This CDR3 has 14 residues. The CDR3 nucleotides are TGTGCCAGTAGTACCCTAGCGGGGGAGGAGACCCAGTACTTC. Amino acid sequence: CASSTLAGEETQYF. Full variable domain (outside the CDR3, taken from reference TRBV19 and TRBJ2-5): DGGITQSPKYLFRKEGQNVTLSCEQNLNHDAMYWYRQDPGQGLRLIYYSQIVNDFQKGDIAEGYSVSREKKESFPLTVTSAQKNPTAFYLCASSTLAGEETQYFGPGTRLLVL.

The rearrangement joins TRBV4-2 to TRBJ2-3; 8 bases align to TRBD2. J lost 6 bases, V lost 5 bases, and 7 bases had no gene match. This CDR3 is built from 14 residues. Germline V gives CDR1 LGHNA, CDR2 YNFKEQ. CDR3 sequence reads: CASSLGGGKDTQYF. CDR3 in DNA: TGTGCCAGCAGCTTGGGCGGGGGGAAGGATACGCAGTATTTT.

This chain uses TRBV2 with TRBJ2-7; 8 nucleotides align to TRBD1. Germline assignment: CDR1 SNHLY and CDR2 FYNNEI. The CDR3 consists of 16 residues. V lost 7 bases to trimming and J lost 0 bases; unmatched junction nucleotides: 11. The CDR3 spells CASTPFGTGSSYEQYF. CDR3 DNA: TGTGCCAGCACTCCTTTCGGGACAGGAAGCTCCTACGAGCAGTACTTC.

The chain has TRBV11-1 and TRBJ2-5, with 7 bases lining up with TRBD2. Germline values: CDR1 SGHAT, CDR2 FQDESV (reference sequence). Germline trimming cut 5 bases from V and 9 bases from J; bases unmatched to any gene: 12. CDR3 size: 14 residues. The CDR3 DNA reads TGTGCCAGCAGCCTCTCGGGTAATCGGGGGGCCCAGTACTTC. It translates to CASSLSGNRGAQYF.

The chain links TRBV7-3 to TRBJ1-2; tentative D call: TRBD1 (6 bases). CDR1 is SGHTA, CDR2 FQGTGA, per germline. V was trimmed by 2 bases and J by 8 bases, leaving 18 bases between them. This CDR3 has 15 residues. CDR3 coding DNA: TGTGCCAGCAGCTTAGACCCGTTGACAGGATACGGCTACACCTTC. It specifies CASSLDPLTGYGYTF.

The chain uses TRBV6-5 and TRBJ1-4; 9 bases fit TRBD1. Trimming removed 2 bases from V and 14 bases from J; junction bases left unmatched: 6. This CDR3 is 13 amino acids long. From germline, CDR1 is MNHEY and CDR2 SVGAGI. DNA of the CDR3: TGTGCCAGCAGTTACGGACAGGGGTTAATTCTGTTTTTT. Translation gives CASSYGQGLILFF.

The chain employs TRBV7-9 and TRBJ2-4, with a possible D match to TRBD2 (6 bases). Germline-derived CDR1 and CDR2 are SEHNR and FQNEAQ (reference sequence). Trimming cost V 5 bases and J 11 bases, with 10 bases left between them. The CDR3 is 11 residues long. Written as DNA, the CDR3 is TGTGCCAGCAGCAGACGGGAGTTTCAGTACTTC. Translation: CASSRREFQYF. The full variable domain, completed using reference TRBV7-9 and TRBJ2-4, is DTGVSQNPRHKITKRGQNVTFRCDPISEHNRLYWYRQTLGQGPEFLTYFQNEAQLEKSRLLSDRFSAERPKGSFSTLEIQRTEQGDSAMYLCASSRREFQYFGAGTRLSVL.

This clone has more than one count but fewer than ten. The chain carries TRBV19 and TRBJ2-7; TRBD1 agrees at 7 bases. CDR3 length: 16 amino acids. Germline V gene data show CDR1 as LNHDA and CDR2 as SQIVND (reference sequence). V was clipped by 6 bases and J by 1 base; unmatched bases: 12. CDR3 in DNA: TGTGCCAGTAGCAAACCTACGGGACAGCATTCCTACGAGCAGTACTTC. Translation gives CASSKPTGQHSYEQYF.

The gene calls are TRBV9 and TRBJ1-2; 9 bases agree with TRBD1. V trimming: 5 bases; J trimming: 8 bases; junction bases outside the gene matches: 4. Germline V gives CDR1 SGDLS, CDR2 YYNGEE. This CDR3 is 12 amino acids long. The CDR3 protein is CASSTQGAGYTF. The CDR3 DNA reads TGTGCCAGCAGTACACAGGGGGCGGGCTACACCTTC.

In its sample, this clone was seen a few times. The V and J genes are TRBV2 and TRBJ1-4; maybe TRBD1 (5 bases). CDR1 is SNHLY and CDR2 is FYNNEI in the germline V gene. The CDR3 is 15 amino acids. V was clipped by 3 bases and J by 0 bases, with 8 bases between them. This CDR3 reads CASSEGQSTNEKLFF. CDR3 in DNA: TGTGCCAGCAGTGAGGGGCAGTCAACTAATGAAAAACTGTTTTTT.

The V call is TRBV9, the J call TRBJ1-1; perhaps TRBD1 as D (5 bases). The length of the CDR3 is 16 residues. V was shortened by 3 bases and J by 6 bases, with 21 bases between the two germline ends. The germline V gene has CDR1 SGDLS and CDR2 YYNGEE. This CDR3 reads CASSGLETELPPEAFF. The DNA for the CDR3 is TGTGCCAGCAGCGGACTGGAGACAGAATTGCCCCCTGAAGCTTTCTTT.

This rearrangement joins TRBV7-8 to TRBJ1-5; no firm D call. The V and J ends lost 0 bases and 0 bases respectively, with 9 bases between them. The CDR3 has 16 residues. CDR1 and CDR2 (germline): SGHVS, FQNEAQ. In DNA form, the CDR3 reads TGTGCCAGCAGCTTAGCACCAGGTTTTAGCAATCAGCCCCAGCATTTT. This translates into CASSLAPGFSNQPQHF.

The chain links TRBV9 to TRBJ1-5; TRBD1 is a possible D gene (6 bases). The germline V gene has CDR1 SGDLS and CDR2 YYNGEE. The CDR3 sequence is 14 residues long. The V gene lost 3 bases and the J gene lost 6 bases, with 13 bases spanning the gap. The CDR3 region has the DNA TGTGCCAGCAGCGCCGCAGGGGTAGGTCAGCCCCAGCATTTT. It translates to CASSAAGVGQPQHF.

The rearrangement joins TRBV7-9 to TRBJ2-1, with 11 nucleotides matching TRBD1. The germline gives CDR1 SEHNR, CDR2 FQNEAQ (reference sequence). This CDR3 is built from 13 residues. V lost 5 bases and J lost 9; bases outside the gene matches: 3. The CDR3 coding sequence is TGTGCCAGCAGCGGACAGGGGGCAGGTGAGCAGTTCTTC. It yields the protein CASSGQGAGEQFF.

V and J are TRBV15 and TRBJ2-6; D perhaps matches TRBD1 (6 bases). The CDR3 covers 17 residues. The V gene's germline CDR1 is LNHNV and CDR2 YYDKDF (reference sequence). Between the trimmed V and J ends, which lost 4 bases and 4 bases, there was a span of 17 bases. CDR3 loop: CATSTNKGVPGANVLTF. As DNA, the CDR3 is TGTGCCACCAGCACTAATAAGGGGGTTCCAGGGGCCAACGTCCTGACTTTC.

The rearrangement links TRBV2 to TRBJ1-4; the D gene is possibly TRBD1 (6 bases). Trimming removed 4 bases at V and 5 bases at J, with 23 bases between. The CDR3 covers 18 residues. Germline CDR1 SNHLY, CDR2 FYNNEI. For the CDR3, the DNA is TGTGCCAGCAGTGGACAACCGGGACAAATACTTCTCAATGAAAAACTGTTTTTT. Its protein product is CASSGQPGQILLNEKLFF.